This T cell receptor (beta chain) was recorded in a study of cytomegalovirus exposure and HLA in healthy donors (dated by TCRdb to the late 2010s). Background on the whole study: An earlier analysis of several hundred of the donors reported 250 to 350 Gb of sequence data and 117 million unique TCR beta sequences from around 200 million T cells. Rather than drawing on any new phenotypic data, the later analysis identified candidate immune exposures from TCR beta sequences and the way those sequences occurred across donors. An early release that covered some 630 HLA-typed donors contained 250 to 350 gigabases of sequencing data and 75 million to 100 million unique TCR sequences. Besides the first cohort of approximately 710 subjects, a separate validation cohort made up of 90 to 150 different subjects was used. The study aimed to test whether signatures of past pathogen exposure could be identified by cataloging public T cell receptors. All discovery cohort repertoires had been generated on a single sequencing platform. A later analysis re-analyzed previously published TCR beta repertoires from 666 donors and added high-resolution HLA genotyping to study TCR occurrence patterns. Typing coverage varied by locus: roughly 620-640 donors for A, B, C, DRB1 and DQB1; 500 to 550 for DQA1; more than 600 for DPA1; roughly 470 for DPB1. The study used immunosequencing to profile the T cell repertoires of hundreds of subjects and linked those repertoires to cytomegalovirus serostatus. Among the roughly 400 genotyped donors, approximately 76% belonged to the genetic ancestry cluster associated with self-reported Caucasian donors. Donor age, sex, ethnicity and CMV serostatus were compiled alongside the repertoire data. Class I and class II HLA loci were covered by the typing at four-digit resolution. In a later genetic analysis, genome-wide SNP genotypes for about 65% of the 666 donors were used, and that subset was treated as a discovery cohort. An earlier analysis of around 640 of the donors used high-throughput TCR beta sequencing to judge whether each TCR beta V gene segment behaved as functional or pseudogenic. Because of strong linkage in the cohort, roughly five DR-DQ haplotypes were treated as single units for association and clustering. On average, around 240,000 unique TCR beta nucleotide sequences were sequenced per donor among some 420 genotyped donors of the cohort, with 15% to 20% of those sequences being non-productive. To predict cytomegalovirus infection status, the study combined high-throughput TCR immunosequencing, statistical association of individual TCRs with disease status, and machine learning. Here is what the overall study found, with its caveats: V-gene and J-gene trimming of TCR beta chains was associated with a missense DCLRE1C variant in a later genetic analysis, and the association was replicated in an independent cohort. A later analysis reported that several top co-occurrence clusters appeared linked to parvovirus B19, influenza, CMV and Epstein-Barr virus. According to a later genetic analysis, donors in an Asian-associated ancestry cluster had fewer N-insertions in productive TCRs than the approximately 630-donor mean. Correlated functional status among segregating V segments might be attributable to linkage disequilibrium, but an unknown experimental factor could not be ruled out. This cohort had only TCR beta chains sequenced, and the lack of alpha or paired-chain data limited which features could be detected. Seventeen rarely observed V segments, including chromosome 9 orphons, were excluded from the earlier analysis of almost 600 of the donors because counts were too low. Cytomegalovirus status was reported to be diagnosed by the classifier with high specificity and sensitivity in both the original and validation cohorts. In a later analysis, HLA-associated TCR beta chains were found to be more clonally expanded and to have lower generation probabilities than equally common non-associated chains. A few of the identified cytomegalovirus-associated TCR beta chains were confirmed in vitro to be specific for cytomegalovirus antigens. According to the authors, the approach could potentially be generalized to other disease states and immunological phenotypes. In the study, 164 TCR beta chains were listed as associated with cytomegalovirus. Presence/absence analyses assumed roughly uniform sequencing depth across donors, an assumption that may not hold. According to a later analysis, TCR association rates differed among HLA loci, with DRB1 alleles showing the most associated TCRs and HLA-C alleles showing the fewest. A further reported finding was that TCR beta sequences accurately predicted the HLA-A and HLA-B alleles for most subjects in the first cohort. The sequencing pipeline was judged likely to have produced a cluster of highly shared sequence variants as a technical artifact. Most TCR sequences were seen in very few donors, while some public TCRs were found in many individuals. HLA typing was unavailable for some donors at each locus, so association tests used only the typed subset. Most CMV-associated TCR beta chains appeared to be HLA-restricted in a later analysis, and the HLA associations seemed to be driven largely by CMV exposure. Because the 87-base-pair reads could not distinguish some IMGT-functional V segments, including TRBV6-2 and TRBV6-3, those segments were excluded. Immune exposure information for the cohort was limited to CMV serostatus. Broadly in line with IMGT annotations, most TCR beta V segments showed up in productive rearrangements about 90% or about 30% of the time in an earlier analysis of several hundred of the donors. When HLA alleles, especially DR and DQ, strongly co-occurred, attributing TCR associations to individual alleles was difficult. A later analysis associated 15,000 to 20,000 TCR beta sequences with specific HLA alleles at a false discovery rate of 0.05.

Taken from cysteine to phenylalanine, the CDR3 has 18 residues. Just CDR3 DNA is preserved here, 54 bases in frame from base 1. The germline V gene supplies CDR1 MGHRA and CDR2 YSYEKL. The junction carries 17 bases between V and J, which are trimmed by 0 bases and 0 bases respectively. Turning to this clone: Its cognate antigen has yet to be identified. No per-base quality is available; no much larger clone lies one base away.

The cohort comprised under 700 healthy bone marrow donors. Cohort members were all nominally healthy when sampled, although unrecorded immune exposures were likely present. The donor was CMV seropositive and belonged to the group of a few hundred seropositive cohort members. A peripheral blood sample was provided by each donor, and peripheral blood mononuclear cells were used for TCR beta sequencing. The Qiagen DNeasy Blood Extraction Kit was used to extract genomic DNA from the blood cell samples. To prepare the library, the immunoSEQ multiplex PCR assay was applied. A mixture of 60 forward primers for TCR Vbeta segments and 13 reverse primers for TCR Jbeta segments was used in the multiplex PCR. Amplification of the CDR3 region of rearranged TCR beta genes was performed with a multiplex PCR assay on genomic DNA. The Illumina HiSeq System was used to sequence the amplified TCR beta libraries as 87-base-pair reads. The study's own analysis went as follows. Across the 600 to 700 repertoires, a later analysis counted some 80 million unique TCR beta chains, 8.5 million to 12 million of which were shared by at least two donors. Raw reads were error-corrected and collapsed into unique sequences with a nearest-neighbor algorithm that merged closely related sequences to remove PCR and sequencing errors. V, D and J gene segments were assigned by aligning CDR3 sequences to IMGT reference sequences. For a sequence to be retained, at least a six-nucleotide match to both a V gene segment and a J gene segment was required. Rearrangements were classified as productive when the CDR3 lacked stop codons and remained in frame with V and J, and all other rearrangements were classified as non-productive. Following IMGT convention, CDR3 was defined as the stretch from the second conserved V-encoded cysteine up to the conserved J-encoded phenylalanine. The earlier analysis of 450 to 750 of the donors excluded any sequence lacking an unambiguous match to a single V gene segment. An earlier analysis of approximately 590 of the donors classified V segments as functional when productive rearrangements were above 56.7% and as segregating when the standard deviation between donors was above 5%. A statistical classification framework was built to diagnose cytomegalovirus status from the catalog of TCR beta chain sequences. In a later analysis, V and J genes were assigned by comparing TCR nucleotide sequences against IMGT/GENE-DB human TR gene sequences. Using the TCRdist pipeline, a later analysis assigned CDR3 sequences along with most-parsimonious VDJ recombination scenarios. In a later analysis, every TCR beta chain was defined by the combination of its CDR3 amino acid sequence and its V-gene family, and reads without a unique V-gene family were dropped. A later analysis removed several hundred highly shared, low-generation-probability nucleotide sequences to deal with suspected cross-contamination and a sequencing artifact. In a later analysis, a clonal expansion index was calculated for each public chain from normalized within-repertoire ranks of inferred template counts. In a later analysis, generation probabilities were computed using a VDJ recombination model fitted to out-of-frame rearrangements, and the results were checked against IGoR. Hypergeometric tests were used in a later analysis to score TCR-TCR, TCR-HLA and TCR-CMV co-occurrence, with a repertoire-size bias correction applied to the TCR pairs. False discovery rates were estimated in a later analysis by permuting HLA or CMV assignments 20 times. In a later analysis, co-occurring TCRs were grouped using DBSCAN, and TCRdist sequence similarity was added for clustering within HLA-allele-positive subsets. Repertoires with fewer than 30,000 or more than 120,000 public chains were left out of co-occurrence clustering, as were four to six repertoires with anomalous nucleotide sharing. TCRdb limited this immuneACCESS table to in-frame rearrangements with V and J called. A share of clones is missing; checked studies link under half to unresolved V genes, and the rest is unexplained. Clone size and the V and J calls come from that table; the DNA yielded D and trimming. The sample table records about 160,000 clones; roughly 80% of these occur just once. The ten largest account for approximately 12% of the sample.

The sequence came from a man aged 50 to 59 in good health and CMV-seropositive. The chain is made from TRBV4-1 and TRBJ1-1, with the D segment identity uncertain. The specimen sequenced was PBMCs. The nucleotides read TGCGCCAGCAGCCAAGATCTGAGGCAGCTTCTCATGAACACTGAAGCTTTCTTT. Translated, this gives CASSQDLRQLLMNTEAFF.